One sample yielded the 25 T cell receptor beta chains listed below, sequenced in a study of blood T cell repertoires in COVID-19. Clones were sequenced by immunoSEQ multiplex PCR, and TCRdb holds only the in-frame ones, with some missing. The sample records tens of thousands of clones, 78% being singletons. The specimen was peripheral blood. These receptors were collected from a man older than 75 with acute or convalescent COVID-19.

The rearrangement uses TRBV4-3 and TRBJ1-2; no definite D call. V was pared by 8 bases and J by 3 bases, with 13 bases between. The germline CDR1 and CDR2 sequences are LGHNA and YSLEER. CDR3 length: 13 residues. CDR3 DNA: TGCGCCAGCCGCGGGGTGTGGGACTATGGCTACACCTTC. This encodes CASRGVWDYGYTF.

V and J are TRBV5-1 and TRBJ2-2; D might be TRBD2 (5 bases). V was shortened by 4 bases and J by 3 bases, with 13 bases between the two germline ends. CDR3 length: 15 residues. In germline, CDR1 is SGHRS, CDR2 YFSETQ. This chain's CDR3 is CASSLAFGDTGELFF. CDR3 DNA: TGCGCCAGCAGCCTCGCCTTCGGGGACACCGGGGAGCTGTTTTTT.

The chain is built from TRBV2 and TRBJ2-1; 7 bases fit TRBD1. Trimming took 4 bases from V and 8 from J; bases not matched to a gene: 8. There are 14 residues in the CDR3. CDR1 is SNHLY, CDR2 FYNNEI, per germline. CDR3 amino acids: CASSGQGQTDEQFF. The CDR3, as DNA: TGTGCCAGCAGTGGACAGGGCCAAACGGATGAGCAGTTCTTC. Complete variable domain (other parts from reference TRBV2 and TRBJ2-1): EPEVTQTPSHQVTQMGQEVILRCVPISNHLYFYWYRQILGQKVEFLVSFYNNEISEKSEIFDDQFSVERPDGSNFTLKIRSTKLEDSAMYFCASSGQGQTDEQFFGPGTRLTVL.

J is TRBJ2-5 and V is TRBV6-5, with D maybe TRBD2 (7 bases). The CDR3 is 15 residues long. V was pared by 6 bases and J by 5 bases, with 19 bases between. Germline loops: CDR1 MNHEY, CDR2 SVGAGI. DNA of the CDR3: TGTGCCAGCAGCCAAAGTGGGGGGGCCCGGGAGACCCAGTACTTC. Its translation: CASSQSGGARETQYF.

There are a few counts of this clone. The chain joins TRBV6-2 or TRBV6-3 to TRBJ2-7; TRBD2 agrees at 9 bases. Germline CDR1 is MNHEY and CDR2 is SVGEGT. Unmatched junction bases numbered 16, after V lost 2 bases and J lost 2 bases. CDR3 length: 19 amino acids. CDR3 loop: CASSYTTVSGGPKTYEQYF. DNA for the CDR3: TGTGCCAGCAGTTACACCACGGTGAGCGGGGGGCCGAAGACCTACGAGCAGTACTTC.

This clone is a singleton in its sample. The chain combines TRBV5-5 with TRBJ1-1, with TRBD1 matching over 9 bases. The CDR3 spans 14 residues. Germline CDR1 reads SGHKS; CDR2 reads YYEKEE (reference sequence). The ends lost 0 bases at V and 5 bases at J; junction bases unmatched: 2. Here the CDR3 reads CASSLAGTGTEAFF. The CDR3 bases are TGTGCCAGCAGCTTGGCCGGGACAGGGACTGAAGCTTTCTTT.

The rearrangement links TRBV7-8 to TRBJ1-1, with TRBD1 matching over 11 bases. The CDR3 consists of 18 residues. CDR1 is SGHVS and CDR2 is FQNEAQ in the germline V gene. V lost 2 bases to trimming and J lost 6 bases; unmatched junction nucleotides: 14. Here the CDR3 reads CASSLQGVGQGARSEAFF. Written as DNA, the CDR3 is TGTGCCAGCAGCTTACAGGGGGTAGGACAGGGGGCGCGATCTGAAGCTTTCTTT.

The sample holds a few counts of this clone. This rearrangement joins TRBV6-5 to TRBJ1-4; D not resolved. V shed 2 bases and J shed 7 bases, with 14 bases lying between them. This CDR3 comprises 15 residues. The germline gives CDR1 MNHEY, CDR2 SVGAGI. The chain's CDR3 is CASSYTQRSVEKLFF. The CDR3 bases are TGTGCCAGCAGTTACACCCAACGGTCGGTTGAAAAACTGTTTTTT.

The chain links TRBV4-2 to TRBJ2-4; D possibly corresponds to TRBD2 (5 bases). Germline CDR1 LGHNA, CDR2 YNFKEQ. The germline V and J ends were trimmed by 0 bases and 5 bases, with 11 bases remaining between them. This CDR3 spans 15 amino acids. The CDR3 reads CASSQEHGKENIQYF. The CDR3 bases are TGTGCCAGCAGCCAAGAACACGGGAAAGAAAACATTCAGTACTTC.

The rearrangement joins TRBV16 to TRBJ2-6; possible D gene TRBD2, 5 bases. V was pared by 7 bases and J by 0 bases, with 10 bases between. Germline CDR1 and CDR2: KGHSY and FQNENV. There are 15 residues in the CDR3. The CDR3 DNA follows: TGTGCCAGCAAGGAGGATAGCTCTGGGGCCAACGTCCTGACTTTC. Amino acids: CASKEDSSGANVLTF.

CDR3 DNA: TGTGCCAGCAGCTCGCAGGGGGCGGCTGAAGCTTTCTTT. Its translation: CASSSQGAAEAFF. The rearrangement joins TRBV3-1 (or the pseudogene TRBV3-2) to TRBJ1-1; 8 bases line up with TRBD1. This CDR3 is 13 amino acids long. V shed 5 bases and J 6 bases; nucleotides not matched to a gene: 5. Per the germline V gene, CDR1 is LGHDT and CDR2 is YNNKEL (reference sequence).

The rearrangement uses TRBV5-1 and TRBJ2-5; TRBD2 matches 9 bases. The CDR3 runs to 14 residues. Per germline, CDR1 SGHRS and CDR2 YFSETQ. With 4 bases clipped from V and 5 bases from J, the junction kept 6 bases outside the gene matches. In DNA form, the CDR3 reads TGCGCCAGCAGCCCGGGGACTAGCTGGGAGACCCAGTACTTC. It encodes CASSPGTSWETQYF.

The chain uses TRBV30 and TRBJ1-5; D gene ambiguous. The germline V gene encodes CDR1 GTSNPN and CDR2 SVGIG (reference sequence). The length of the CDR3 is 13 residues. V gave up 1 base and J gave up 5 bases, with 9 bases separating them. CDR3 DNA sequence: TGTGCCTGGAGTGGGCGGAATCATCAGCCCCAGCATTTT. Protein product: CAWSGRNHQPQHF.

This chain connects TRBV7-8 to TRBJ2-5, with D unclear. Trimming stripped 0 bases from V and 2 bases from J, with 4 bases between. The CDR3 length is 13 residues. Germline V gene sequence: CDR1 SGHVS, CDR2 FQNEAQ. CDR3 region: CASSLARQETQYF. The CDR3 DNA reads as TGTGCCAGCAGCTTAGCCCGGCAAGAGACCCAGTACTTC.

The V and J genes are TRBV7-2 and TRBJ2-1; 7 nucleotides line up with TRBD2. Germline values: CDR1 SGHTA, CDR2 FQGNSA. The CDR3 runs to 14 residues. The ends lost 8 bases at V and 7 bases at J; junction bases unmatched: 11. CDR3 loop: CASSRGTTSNEQFF. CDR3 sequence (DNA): TGTGCCAGCTCCCGAGGGACTACCTCGAATGAGCAGTTCTTC.

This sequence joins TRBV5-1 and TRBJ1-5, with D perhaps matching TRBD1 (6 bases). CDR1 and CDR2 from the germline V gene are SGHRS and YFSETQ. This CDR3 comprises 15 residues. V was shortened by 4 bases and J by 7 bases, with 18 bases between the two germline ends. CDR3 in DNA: TGCGCCAGCAGCGCCACAGGGTTAGTGCAACAGCCCCAGCATTTT. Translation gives CASSATGLVQQPQHF. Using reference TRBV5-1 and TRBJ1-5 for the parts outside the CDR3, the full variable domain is KAGVTQTPRYLIKTRGQQVTLSCSPISGHRSVSWYQQTPGQGLQFLFEYFSETQRNKGNFPGRFSGRQFSNSRSEMNVSTLELGDSALYLCASSATGLVQQPQHFGDGTRLSIL.

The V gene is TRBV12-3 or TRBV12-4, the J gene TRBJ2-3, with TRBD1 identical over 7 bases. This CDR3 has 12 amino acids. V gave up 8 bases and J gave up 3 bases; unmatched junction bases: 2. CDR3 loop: CASGRGTDTQYF. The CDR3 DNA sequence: TGTGCCAGCGGCAGGGGGACAGATACGCAGTATTTT.

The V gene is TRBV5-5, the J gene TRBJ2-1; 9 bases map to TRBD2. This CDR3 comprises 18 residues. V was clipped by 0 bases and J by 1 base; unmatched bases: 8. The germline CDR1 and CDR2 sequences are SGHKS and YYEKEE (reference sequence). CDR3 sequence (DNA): TGTGCCAGCAGCTTGGTTGGTAGCGGGGGTTCTTCCTACAATGAGCAGTTCTTC. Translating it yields CASSLVGSGGSSYNEQFF. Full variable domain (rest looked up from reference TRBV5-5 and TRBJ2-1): DAGVTQSPTHLIKTRGQQVTLRCSPISGHKSVSWYQQVLGQGPQFIFQYYEKEERGRGNFPDRFSARQFPNYSSELNVNALLLGDSALYLCASSLVGSGGSSYNEQFFGPGTRLTVL.

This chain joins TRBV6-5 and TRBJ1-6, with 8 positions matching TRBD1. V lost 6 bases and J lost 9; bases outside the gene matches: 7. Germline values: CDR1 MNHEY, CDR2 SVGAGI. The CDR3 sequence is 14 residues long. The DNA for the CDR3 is TGTGCCAGCAGCAGTACAGGGGGAAGTTCACCCCTCCACTTT. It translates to CASSSTGGSSPLHF.

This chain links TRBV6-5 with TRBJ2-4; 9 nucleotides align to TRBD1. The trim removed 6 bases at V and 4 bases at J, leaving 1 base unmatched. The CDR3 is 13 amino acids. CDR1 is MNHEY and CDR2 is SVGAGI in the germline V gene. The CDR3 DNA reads TGTGCCAGCAGAGGGACAGGGAAAAACATTCAGTACTTC. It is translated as CASRGTGKNIQYF.

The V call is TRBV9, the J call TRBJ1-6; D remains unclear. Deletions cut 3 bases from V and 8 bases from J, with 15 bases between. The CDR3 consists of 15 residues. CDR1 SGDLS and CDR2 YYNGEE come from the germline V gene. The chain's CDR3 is CASSAETRAYSPLHF. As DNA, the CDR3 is TGTGCCAGCAGCGCCGAGACGAGGGCCTATTCACCCCTCCACTTT.

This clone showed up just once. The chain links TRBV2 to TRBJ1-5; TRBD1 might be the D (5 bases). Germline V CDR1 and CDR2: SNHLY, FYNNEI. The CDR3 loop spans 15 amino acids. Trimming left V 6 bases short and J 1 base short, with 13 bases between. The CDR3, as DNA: TGTGCCAGCAGCACGGAGGGGCGCAGCAATCAGCCCCAGCATTTT. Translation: CASSTEGRSNQPQHF.

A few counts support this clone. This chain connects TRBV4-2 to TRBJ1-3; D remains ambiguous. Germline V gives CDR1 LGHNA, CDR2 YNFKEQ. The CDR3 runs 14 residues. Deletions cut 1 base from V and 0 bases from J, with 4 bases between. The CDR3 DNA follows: TGTGCCAGCAGCCAAGGGGCCTCTGGAAACACCATATATTTT. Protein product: CASSQGASGNTIYF.

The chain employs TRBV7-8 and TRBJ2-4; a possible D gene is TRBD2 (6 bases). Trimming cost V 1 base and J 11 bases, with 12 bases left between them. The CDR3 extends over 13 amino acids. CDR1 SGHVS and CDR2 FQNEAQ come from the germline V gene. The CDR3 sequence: CASSLVEGRVQYF. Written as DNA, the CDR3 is TGTGCCAGCAGCTTAGTGGAGGGGCGCGTTCAGTACTTC. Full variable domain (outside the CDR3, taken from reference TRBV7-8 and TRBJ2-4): GAGVSQSPRYKVAKRGQDVALRCDPISGHVSLFWYQQALGQGPEFLTYFQNEAQLDKSGLPSDRFFAERPEGSVSTLKIQRTQQEDSAVYLCASSLVEGRVQYFGAGTRLSVL.

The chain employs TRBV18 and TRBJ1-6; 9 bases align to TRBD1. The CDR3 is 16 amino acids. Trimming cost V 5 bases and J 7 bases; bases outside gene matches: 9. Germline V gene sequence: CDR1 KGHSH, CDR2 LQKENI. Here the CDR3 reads CASSARTGDDNSPLHF. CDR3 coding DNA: TGTGCCAGCTCAGCCCGGACAGGGGACGACAATTCACCCCTCCACTTT.